Listed here is a single T cell receptor beta chain. Its antigen is not known. This entry is derived from a study of T cell repertoires in cytomegalovirus infection. Study information: Carrying CMV and the relevant HLA type showed in public TCR beta signatures. Findings and caveats of the study: There were carriers of CMV plus the relevant HLA, and cumulative public TCR beta family frequency identified them. Across the ex vivo response, the dominant clonotypes were HLA-C-restricted CMV-specific TCR beta clonotypes.

From the reads, TCRdb called clonotypes with MiXCR, one entry per CDR3 protein. This repertoire shows approximately 130,000 distinct CDR3 sequences, roughly a quarter found once; its top ten account for roughly 35%. Germline values: CDR1 MNHEY, CDR2 SVGAGI. Losses at the gene ends were 6 bases for V and 4 bases for J; bases not matched to a gene: 4. This CDR3 region has 15 residues. The source is a human donor in good health (CMV status not recorded). Some clones in this sample may be carry-over from other donors' samples. This chain joins TRBV6-5 and TRBJ2-2; TRBD1 matches 11 bases. Sequencing was performed on PBMCs, sequenced either directly or after in vitro stimulation (not recorded which). The CDR3 protein is CASRPGTGGTGELFF. For the CDR3, the DNA is TGTGCCAGCAGACCCGGGACAGGGGGCACCGGGGAGCTGTTTTTT.